Below, 23 T cell receptor beta chains from the same sample are listed, as sequenced in a study of monozygotic twins with inflammatory bowel disease. TCRdb processed the 5' RACE reads again and assigns one entry to each CDR3 protein, with no DNA. The repertoire table contains roughly 140,000 distinct CDR3 sequences. The source material was blood. Every receptor here comes from a human donor with ulcerative colitis or Crohn's disease, or a healthy co-twin of an affected twin (not recorded which).

The rearrangement joins TRBV7-6 to TRBJ1-3. The CDR3 spans 16 residues. Germline lookup yields CDR1 SGHVS and CDR2 FNYEAQ. This CDR3 reads CASSKATVLSGNTIYF.

V is TRBV6-2 or TRBV6-3 and J is TRBJ1-1. Germline values: CDR1 MNHEY, CDR2 SVGEGT. The CDR3 has 16 residues. The CDR3 here is CASTSPPGGMNTEAFF.

V and J are TRBV5-5 and TRBJ2-1; TCRdb's D gene call, TRBD1, goes unchecked for lack of DNA. The CDR3 contains 15 residues. Germline-derived CDR1 and CDR2 are SGHKS and YYEKEE (reference sequence). The CDR3 is CASSQDTRDNDEQFF.

The chain joins TRBV9 to TRBJ2-2. The CDR3 has 13 amino acids. Germline CDR1 is SGDLS and CDR2 is YYNGEE. This chain's CDR3 is CASTGLNTGELFF.

The V and J genes are TRBV7-9 and TRBJ2-1; the TCRdb D gene call, TRBD2, has no DNA to confirm it. The CDR3 is 16 amino acids. CDR1 SEHNR and CDR2 FQNEAQ come from the germline V gene (reference sequence). The CDR3 is CASTLSLLGSYNEQFF. Based on the CDR3 plus reference TRBV7-9 and TRBJ2-1, the full variable domain is DTGVSQNPRHKITKRGQNVTFRCDPISEHNRLYWYRQTLGQGPEFLTYFQNEAQLEKSRLLSDRFSAERPKGSFSTLEIQRTEQGDSAMYLCASTLSLLGSYNEQFFGPGTRLTVL.

The J gene is TRBJ2-7, the V gene TRBV20-1; checking the TCRdb D call of TRBD1 is not possible without DNA. The CDR3 has 13 amino acids. CDR1 and CDR2 from the germline V gene are DFQATT and SNEGSKA (reference sequence). CDR3 in amino acids: CSAPGPGSYEQYF.

V and J are TRBV3-1 and TRBJ2-3; without DNA, the TCRdb call of TRBD1 cannot be checked. Germline V lookup: CDR1 LGHDT, CDR2 YNNKEL (reference sequence). There are 13 residues in the CDR3. CDR3 amino acids: CASAGGPGDTQYF.

This chain connects TRBV5-1 to TRBJ2-7; TCRdb calls TRBD2, which cannot be checked without DNA. The germline CDR1 and CDR2 sequences are SGHRS and YFSETQ. This CDR3 has 15 amino acids. CDR3 region: CASSFRLAGGYEQYF. Looking up the rest from reference TRBV5-1 and TRBJ2-7 gives the full variable domain: KAGVTQTPRYLIKTRGQQVTLSCSPISGHRSVSWYQQTPGQGLQFLFEYFSETQRNKGNFPGRFSGRQFSNSRSEMNVSTLELGDSALYLCASSFRLAGGYEQYFGPGTRLTVT.

V and J are TRBV5-1 and TRBJ2-1; the D call from TCRdb, TRBD2, cannot be confirmed without DNA. Germline CDR1 and CDR2: SGHRS and YFSETQ. This CDR3 is 15 amino acids long. The CDR3 loop is CASSFSGLAVNEQFF.

This rearrangement joins TRBV7-9 to TRBJ2-7; TCRdb returns TRBD1, unconfirmable since there is no DNA. Germline V gene data show CDR1 as SEHNR and CDR2 as FQNEAQ (reference sequence). The CDR3 totals 15 residues. CDR3 residues: CASSSGQSSSYEQYF.

The chain joins TRBV4-1 to TRBJ1-5. The CDR3 has 12 amino acids. Germline CDR1 MGHRA, CDR2 YSYEKL. The CDR3 sequence is CASSQLNQPQHF.

The rearrangement links TRBV20-1 to TRBJ1-1. The CDR3 is 11 residues long. CDR1 and CDR2 (germline): DFQATT, SNEGSKA (reference sequence). CDR3 sequence reads: CSAWRNTEAFF.

The V call is TRBV3-1, the J call TRBJ1-2. Germline V gene sequence: CDR1 LGHDT, CDR2 YNNKEL (reference sequence). The CDR3 sequence is 14 residues long. The CDR3: CASSHDWVNYGYTF.

The CDR3 sequence: CASSRTGTRSVNEQFF. The rearrangement joins TRBV5-1 to TRBJ2-1; TCRdb's D call, TRBD2, is unchecked because there is no DNA. The CDR3 has 16 residues. Looked up from germline, CDR1 is SGHRS and CDR2 is YFSETQ.

The V gene is TRBV5-1, the J gene TRBJ2-5; TCRdb's assignment of TRBD1 cannot be checked, as there is no DNA. Germline V gene data show CDR1 as SGHRS and CDR2 as YFSETQ. CDR3 size: 15 residues. CDR3 residues: CASSSWELEGETQYF.

This chain links TRBV12-3 or TRBV12-4 with TRBJ1-2. CDR3 length: 13 amino acids. CDR3 amino acids: CASSKRQGGGYTF.

The V call is TRBV7-8, the J call TRBJ2-7; TCRdb outputs TRBD2, but without DNA this stays unchecked. The CDR3 has 18 residues. CDR1 is SGHVS and CDR2 is FQNEAQ in the germline V gene. The CDR3 region is CASSLVASGGVSWYEQYF.

The V gene is TRBV5-1, the J gene TRBJ2-7; absent DNA, TCRdb's TRBD1 call cannot be checked. The CDR3 covers 16 residues. CDR1 SGHRS and CDR2 YFSETQ come from the germline V gene. The CDR3 here is CASSKGDRGRAYEQYF.

This sequence joins TRBV20-1 and TRBJ2-7; the TCRdb call, TRBD2, lacks DNA for checking. Germline V lookup: CDR1 DFQATT, CDR2 SNEGSKA (reference sequence). The CDR3 runs 15 residues. The chain's CDR3 is CSARSSRVTAHEQYF.

This chain joins TRBV19 and TRBJ2-2; no DNA is available, so the TRBD2 call from TCRdb remains unchecked. The V gene's germline CDR1 is LNHDA and CDR2 SQIVND (reference sequence). The CDR3 is 17 residues long. The chain's CDR3 is CASSIGGGLVNTGELFF.

The gene calls are TRBV5-1 and TRBJ1-1; TCRdb calls TRBD1, which cannot be checked without DNA. Germline V lookup: CDR1 SGHRS, CDR2 YFSETQ. The CDR3 sequence is 17 residues long. The CDR3 here is CASSSRSGGGGQTEAFF.

The chain is built from TRBV12-3 or TRBV12-4 and TRBJ1-4; no DNA is available, so the TRBD1 call from TCRdb remains unchecked. This CDR3 region has 16 residues. The CDR3 region is CASSRAGLSTNEKLFF.

The chain's CDR3 is CATSETGTDHEQYF. The chain carries TRBV24-1 and TRBJ2-7; absent DNA, TCRdb's TRBD1 call cannot be checked. In germline, CDR1 is KGHDR, CDR2 SFDVKD. The CDR3 runs 14 residues.